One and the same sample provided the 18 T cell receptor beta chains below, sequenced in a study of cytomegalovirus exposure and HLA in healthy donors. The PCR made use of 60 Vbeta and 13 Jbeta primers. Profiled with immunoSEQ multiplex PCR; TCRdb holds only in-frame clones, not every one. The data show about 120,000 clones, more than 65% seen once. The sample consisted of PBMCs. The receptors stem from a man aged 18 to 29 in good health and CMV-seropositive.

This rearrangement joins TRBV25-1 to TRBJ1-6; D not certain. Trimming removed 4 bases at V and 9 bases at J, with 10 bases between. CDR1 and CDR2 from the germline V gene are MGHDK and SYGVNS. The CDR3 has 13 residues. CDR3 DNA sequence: TGTGCCAGCAGTGGAGGGTTTCGTTCACCCCTCCACTTT. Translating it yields CASSGGFRSPLHF.

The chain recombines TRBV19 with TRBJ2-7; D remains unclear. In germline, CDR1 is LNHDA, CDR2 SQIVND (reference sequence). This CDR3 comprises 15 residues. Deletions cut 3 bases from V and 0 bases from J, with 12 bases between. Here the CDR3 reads CASSISIYSSYEQYF. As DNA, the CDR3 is TGTGCCAGTAGTATTAGTATATACAGCTCCTACGAGCAGTACTTC.

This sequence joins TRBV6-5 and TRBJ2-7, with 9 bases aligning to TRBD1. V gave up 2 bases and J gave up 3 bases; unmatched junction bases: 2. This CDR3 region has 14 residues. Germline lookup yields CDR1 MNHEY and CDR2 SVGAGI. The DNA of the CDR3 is TGTGCCAGCAGTTACGAGGACAGGGGCTACGAGCAGTACTTC. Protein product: CASSYEDRGYEQYF.

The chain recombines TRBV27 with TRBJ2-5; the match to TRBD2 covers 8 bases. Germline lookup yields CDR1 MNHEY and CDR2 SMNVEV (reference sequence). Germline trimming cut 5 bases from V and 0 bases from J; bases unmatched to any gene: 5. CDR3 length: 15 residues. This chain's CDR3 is CASSLLAGYQETQYF. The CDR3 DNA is TGTGCCAGCAGTCTTTTAGCGGGGTACCAAGAGACCCAGTACTTC.

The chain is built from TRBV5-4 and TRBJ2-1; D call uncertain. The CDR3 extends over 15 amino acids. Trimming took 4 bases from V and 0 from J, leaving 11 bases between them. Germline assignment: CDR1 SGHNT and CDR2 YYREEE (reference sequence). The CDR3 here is CASSPRVSSYNEQFF. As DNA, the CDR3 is TGTGCCAGCAGCCCTAGAGTAAGCTCCTACAATGAGCAGTTCTTC. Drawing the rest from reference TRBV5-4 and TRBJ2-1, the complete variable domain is ETGVTQSPTHLIKTRGQQVTLRCSSQSGHNTVSWYQQALGQGPQFIFQYYREEENGRGNFPPRFSGLQFPNYSSELNVNALELDDSALYLCASSPRVSSYNEQFFGPGTRLTVL.

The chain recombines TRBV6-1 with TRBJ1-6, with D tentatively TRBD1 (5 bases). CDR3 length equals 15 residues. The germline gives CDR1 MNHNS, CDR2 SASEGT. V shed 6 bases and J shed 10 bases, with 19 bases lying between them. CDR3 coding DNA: TGTGCCAGCAGGGCCGGGGGAGGGGTCGGGTCACCCCTCCACTTT. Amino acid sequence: CASRAGGGVGSPLHF.

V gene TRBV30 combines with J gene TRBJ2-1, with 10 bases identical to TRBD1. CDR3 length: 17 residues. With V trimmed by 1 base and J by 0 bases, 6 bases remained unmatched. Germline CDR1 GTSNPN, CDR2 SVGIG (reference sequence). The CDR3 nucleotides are TGTGCCTGGAGTGGGACAGGGGGACCCACCTCCTACAATGAGCAGTTCTTC. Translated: CAWSGTGGPTSYNEQFF.

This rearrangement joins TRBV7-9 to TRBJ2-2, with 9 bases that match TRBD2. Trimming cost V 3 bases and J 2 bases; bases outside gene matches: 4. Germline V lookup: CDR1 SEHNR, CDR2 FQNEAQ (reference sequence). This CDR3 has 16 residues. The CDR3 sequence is CASSFGLASNTGELFF. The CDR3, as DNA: TGTGCCAGCAGCTTCGGACTAGCGTCAAACACCGGGGAGCTGTTTTTT.

In nucleotides, the CDR3 is TGCGCCAGCAGCTTGATCGTTAGCTCCTACAATGAGCAGTTCTTC. It codes for CASSLIVSSYNEQFF. The chain uses TRBV5-1 and TRBJ2-1; unclear D gene. The CDR3 is made up of 15 amino acids. Trimming shortened V by 1 base and J by 0 bases, and 8 bases separated the two germline ends. In germline, CDR1 is SGHRS, CDR2 YFSETQ.

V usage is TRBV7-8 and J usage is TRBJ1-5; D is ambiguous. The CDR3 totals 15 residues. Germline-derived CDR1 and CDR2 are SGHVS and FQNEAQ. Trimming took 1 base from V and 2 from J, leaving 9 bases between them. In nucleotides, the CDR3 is TGTGCCAGCAGCTTAGGCGGGTCGGGCAATCAGCCCCAGCATTTT. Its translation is CASSLGGSGNQPQHF. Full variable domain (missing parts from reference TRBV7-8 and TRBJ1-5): GAGVSQSPRYKVAKRGQDVALRCDPISGHVSLFWYQQALGQGPEFLTYFQNEAQLDKSGLPSDRFFAERPEGSVSTLKIQRTQQEDSAVYLCASSLGGSGNQPQHFGDGTRLSIL.

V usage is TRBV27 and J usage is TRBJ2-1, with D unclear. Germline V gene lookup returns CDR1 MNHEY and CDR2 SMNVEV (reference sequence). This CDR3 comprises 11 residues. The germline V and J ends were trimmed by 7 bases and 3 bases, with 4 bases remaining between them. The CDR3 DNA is TGTGCCAGCACGAGCTACAATGAGCAGTTCTTC. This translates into CASTSYNEQFF.

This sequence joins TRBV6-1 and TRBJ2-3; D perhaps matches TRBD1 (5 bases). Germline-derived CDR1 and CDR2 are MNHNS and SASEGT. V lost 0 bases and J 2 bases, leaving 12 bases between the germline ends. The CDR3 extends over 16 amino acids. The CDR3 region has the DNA TGTGCCAGCAGTGAAGCGCCAGGGCCAGACACAGATACGCAGTATTTT. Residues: CASSEAPGPDTDTQYF.

The CDR3 is CASSPRRGAIPYEQYF. As DNA, the CDR3 is TGTGCCAGCAGCCCACGCCGGGGGGCGATCCCCTACGAGCAGTACTTC. The chain uses TRBV7-2 and TRBJ2-5, with D maybe TRBD2 (7 bases). TRBJ2-7 matches the DNA end more closely, so the J call is doubtful. Germline V gene lookup returns CDR1 SGHTA and CDR2 FQGNSA. This CDR3 contains 16 residues.

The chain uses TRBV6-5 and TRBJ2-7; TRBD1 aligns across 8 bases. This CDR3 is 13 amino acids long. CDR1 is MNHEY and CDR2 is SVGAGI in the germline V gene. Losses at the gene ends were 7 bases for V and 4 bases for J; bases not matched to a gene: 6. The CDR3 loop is CASNYGQGYEQYF. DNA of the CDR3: TGTGCCAGCAACTACGGACAGGGATACGAGCAGTACTTC.

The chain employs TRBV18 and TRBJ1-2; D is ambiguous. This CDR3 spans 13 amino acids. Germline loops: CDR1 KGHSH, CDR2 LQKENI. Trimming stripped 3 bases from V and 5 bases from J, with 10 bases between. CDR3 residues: CASSPSSGYGYTF. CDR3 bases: TGTGCCAGCTCACCTTCCTCCGGGTATGGCTACACCTTC.

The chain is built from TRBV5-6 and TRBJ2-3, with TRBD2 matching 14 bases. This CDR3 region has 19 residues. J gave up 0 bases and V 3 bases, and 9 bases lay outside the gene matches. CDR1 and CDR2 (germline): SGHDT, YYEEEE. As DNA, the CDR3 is TGTGCCAGCAGCTCAATGACTAGCGGGGGGGACCTCAGCACAGATACGCAGTATTTT. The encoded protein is CASSSMTSGGDLSTDTQYF.

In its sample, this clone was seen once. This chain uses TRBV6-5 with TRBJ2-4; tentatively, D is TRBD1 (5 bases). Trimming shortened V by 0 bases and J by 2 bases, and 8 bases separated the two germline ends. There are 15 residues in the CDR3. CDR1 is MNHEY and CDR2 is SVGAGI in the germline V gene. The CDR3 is CASSYSGATKNIQYF. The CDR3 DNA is TGTGCCAGCAGTTACTCTGGGGCAACCAAAAACATTCAGTACTTC.

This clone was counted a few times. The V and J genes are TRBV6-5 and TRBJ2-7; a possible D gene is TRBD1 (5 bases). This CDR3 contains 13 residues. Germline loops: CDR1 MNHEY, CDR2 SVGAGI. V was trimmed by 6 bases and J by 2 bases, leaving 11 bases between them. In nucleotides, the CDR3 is TGTGCCAGCAGCCCCAGGGCAGCCTACGAGCAGTACTTC. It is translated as CASSPRAAYEQYF.